Listed here are 6 T cell receptor beta chains from one sample, sequenced in a study of cytomegalovirus exposure and HLA in healthy donors (dated by TCRdb to between 2016 and 2019). Library preparation was by the immunoSEQ multiplex PCR assay. TCRdb took over this immuneACCESS table, retaining in-frame rearrangements with V and J assigned. Such tables are incomplete; in checked studies, under half of the missing clones stem from an unresolved V gene, and the remainder is unexplained. The sample contains some 79,000 clones, 94% of them found a single time. 3.2% of the sample is held by the ten biggest clonotypes. What was sequenced was PBMCs. The receptors here all came from a young woman in good health and CMV-seropositive.

This chain joins TRBV29-1 and TRBJ1-5, with 8 bases fitting TRBD1. The CDR3 length is 12 residues. Trimming removed 7 bases from V and 9 bases from J; junction bases left unmatched: 8. Germline CDR1 reads SQVTM; CDR2 reads ANQGSEA. Written as DNA, the CDR3 is TGCAGCGACCGACAGGGGAGGCGGCCCCAGCATTTT. It translates to CSDRQGRRPQHF.

V gene TRBV5-1 combines with J gene TRBJ2-3; the match to TRBD2 covers 10 bases. The CDR3 length is 14 residues. Germline CDR1 is SGHRS and CDR2 is YFSETQ. The J segment lost 6 bases and the V segment lost 4 bases, leaving 5 bases of the junction unmatched. For the CDR3, the DNA is TGCGCCAGCAGCCCTAAGACTAGCGGGGATACGCAGTATTTT. This encodes CASSPKTSGDTQYF.

This chain joins TRBV4-1 and TRBJ1-1; 8 bases line up with TRBD1. The CDR3 extends over 17 amino acids. V dropped 1 base and J dropped 1; count of bases not matched to a gene: 8. Germline V gene data show CDR1 as MGHRA and CDR2 as YSYEKL. CDR3 sequence reads: CASSQGRTGSKNTEAFF. CDR3 sequence (DNA): TGCGCCAGCAGCCAAGGTCGGACAGGGTCTAAGAACACTGAAGCTTTCTTT.

The chain carries TRBV5-6 and TRBJ1-3; 7 bases fit TRBD1. Germline trimming cut 5 bases from V and 4 bases from J; bases unmatched to any gene: 9. Germline CDR1 reads SGHDT; CDR2 reads YYEEEE. The CDR3 loop spans 15 amino acids. The chain's CDR3 is CASSKPTGHGNTIYF. The DNA for the CDR3 is TGTGCCAGCAGTAAACCGACAGGGCACGGAAACACCATATATTTT. The full variable domain, rest sourced from reference TRBV5-6 and TRBJ1-3, is DAGVTQSPTHLIKTRGQQVTLRCSPKSGHDTVSWYQQALGQGPQFIFQYYEEEERQRGNFPDRFSGHQFPNYSSELNVNALLLGDSALYLCASSKPTGHGNTIYFGEGSWLTVV.

The chain is built from TRBV6-6 and TRBJ2-1; tentatively, D is TRBD1 (6 bases). V was clipped by 0 bases and J by 6 bases, with 12 bases between them. This CDR3 has 15 amino acids. CDR1 and CDR2 (germline): MNHNY, SVGAGI (reference sequence). Written as DNA, the CDR3 is TGTGCCAGCAGTTACTCGTCGTTCAGGGGCAATGAGCAGTTCTTC. Translating it yields CASSYSSFRGNEQFF.

V and J are TRBV5-4 and TRBJ2-1, with 9 bases lining up with TRBD2. V was clipped by 4 bases and J by 6 bases; unmatched bases: 14. Germline CDR1 reads SGHNT; CDR2 reads YYREEE (reference sequence). The CDR3 runs 17 residues. CDR3 nucleotide sequence: TGTGCCAGCAGCAGAGAGGGGGGCGGGAGGGCCGGCAATGAGCAGTTCTTC. It translates to CASSREGGGRAGNEQFF.